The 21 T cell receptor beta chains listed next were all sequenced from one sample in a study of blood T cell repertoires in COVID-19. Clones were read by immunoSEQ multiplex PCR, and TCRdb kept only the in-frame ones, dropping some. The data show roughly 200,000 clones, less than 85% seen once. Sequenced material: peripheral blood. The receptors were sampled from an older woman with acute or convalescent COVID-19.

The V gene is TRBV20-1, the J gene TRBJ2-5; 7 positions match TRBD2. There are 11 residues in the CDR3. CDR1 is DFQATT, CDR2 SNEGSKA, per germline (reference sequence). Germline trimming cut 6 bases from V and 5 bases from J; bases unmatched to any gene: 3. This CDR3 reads CSAPSGETQYF. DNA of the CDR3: TGCAGTGCGCCTAGCGGTGAGACCCAGTACTTC.

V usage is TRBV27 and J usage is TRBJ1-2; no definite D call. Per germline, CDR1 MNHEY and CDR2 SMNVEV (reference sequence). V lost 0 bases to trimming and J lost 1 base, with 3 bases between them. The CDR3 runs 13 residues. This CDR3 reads CASSLSHNYGYTF. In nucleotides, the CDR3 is TGTGCCAGCAGTTTATCTCATAACTATGGCTACACCTTC.

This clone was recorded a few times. This CDR3 is CASSLSGQGSQQYF. The CDR3 DNA sequence: TGTGCCAGCAGTTTATCGGGACAGGGGTCTCAGCAGTACTTC. The chain combines TRBV27 with TRBJ2-7; TRBD1 agrees at 10 bases. The CDR3 is made up of 14 amino acids. V was pared by 0 bases and J by 8 bases, with 4 bases of the junction left unmatched. Germline V CDR1 and CDR2: MNHEY, SMNVEV (reference sequence).

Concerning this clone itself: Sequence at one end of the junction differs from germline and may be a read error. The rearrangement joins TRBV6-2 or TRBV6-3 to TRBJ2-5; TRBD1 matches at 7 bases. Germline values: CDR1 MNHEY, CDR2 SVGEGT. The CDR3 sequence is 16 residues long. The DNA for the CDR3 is TGTGCCAGCAGTTACGGACAGGCAATTGCGCAAGCGACCCAGTACTTC. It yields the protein CASSYGQAIAQATQYF.

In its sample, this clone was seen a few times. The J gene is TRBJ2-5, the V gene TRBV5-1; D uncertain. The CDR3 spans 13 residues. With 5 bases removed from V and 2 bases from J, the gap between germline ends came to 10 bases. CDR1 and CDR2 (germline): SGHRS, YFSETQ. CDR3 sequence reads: CASSTGDQETQYF. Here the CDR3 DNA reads TGCGCCAGCAGTACGGGTGATCAAGAGACCCAGTACTTC.

CDR3 protein: CASSSVGAPNEKLFF. CDR3 bases: TGTGCCAGCAGCTCTGTTGGGGCCCCCAATGAAAAACTGTTTTTT. This rearrangement joins TRBV5-5 to TRBJ1-4, with D possibly being TRBD1 (5 bases). The V gene lost 3 bases and the J gene lost 5 bases, with 14 bases spanning the gap. The CDR3 totals 15 residues. Germline V gene sequence: CDR1 SGHKS, CDR2 YYEKEE (reference sequence).

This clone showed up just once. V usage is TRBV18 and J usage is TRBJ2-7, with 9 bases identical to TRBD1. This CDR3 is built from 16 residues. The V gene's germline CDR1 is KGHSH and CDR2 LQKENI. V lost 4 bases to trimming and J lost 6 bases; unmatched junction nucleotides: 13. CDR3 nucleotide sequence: TGTGCCAGCTCACTCGCGGTGGGACAGGGATATAGCGAGCAGTACTTC. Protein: CASSLAVGQGYSEQYF.

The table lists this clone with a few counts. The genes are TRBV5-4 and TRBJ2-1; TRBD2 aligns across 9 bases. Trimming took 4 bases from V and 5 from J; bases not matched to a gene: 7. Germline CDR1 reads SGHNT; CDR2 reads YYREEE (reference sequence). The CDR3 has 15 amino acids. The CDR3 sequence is CASSQETSGNNEQFF. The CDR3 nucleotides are TGTGCCAGCAGCCAAGAGACTAGCGGTAACAATGAGCAGTTCTTC. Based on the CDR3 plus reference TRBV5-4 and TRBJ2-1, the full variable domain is ETGVTQSPTHLIKTRGQQVTLRCSSQSGHNTVSWYQQALGQGPQFIFQYYREEENGRGNFPPRFSGLQFPNYSSELNVNALELDDSALYLCASSQETSGNNEQFFGPGTRLTVL.

The CDR3 loop is CASSITLGQGPNEQYF. In DNA, the CDR3 is TGTGCCAGCAGCATCACATTAGGACAGGGGCCCAACGAGCAGTACTTC. V gene TRBV7-9 combines with J gene TRBJ2-7; TRBD1 aligns across 9 bases. Germline CDR1 and CDR2: SEHNR and FQNEAQ (reference sequence). The CDR3 covers 16 residues. With V trimmed by 5 bases and J by 5 bases, 13 bases remained unmatched.

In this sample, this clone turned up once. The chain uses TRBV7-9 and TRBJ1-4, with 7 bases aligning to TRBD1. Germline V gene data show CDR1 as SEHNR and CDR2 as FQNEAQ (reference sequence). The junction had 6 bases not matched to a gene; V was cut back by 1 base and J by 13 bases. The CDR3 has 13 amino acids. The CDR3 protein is CASSLEGQAPLFF. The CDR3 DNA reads TGTGCCAGCAGCTTAGAAGGACAGGCACCACTGTTTTTT.

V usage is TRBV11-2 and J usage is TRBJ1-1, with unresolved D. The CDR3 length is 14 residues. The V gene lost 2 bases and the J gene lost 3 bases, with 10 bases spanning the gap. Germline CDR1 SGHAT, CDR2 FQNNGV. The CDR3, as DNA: TGTGCCAGCAGCTTAATGGCTCAGGACACTGAAGCTTTCTTT. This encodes CASSLMAQDTEAFF.

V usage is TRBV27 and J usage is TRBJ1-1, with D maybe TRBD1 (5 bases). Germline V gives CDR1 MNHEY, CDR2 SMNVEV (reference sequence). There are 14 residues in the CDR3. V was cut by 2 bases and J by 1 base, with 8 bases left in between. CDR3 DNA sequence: TGTGCCAGCAGTTTACATGGACAGAACACTGAAGCTTTCTTT. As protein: CASSLHGQNTEAFF.

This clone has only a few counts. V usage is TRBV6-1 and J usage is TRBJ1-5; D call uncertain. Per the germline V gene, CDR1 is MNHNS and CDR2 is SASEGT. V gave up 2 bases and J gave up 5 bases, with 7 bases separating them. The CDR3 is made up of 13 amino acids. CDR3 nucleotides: TGTGCCAGCAGTGAACAGGCTCATCAGCCCCAGCATTTT. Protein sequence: CASSEQAHQPQHF.

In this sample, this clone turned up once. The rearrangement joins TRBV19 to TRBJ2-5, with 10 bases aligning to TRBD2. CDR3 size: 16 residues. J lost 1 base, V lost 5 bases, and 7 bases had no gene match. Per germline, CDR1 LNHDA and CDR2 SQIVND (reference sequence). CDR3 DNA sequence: TGTGCCAGTAGTCCCCAACTAGCGGGGACCCAAGAGACCCAGTACTTC. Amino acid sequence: CASSPQLAGTQETQYF.

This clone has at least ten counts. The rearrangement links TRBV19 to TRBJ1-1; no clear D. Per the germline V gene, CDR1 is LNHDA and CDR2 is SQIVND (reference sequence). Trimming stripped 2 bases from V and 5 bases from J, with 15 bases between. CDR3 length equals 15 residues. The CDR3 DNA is TGTGCCAGTAGTATAAACGCAGGTTTGGGTACTGAAGCTTTCTTT. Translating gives CASSINAGLGTEAFF.

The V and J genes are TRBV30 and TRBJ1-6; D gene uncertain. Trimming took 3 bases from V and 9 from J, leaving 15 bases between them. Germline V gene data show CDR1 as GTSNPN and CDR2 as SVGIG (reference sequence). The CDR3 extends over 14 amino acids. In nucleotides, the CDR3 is TGTGCCTGGAGCCGCCGGGTCTCCAGTTCACCCCTCCACTTT. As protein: CAWSRRVSSSPLHF.

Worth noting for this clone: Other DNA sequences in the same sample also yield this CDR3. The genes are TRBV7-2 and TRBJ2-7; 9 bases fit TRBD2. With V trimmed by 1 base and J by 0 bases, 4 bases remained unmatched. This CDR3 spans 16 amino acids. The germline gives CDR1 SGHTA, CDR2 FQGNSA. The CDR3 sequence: CASSLVGSGSSYEQYF. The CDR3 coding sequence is TGTGCCAGCAGCTTAGTGGGTAGCGGGAGCTCCTACGAGCAGTACTTC.

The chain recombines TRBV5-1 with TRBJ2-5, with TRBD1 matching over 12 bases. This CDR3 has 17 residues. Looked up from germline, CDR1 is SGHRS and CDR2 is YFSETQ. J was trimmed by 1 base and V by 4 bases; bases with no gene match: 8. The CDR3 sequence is CASSIGRDRGPQETQYF. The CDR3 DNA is TGCGCCAGCAGCATCGGACGGGACAGGGGGCCCCAAGAGACCCAGTACTTC.

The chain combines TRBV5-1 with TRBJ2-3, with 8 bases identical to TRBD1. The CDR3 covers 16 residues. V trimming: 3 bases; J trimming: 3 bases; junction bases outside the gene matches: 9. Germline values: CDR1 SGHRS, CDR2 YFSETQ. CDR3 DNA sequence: TGCGCCAGCAGCTCGAGGACAGGGCTCGCAACAGATACGCAGTATTTT. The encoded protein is CASSSRTGLATDTQYF.

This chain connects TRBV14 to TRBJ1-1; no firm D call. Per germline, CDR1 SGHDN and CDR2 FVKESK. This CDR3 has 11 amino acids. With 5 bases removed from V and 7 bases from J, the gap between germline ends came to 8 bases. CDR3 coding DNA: TGTGCCAGCAGCGCGCGGGATGAAGCTTTCTTT. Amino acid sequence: CASSARDEAFF.

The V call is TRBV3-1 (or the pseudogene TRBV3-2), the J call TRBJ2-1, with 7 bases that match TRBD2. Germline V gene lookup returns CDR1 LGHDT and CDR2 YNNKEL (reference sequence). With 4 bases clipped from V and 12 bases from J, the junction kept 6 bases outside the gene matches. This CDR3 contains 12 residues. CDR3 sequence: CASSLREGGQFF. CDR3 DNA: TGTGCCAGCAGCCTCAGGGAGGGTGGGCAGTTCTTC.